This T cell receptor beta chain was identified in a study of T cell responses to AZD1222 COVID-19 vaccine (dated by TCRdb to the early 2020s). The study in broad terms: A total of around 240 trial participants underwent TCR sequencing, of whom around 200 received two doses of AZD1222 and about 26 received two doses of the MenACWY control vaccine. Trial participants were enrolled by age into subgroups of 18-55, 56-69 and 70-plus years, and around 150, 28 and 57 TCR-sequenced participants, respectively, were included in these subgroups. What the study reported, not specific to this receptor: Spike-specific TCR breadth and depth rose significantly after two AZD1222 doses compared with day 0 and with MenACWY recipients. The vaccine-associated CD4 TCRs covered the entire spike protein, and the dominant responses fell in regions 160-218 and 743-854. Because no day 14 peak-response samples were available, the repertoires could be characterized only after the peak T cell response. Conclusions about previously exposed vaccinees were limited because only six AZD1222 recipients were SARS-CoV-2 seropositive at baseline. In the small 56-69-year group, the increase in depth fell short of significance, most likely because of low power. Most participants were white British and females outnumbered males, and the authors suggested that clonal diversity may have been underestimated. Reportedly, close to half of the unique spike-specific TCRs recognized epitopes lying outside the regions that are mutated in the B.1.351 and B.1.1.7 variants.

Trimming leaves V shorter by 2 bases and J shorter by 2 bases, with the junction holding 8 bases beyond the gene matches. The CDR3, cysteine through phenylalanine, is 16 amino acids long. The CDR3 DNA has 48 bases and is translated from base 1. From a lookup of the germline V gene, CDR1 and CDR2 are SGDLS and YYNGEE. Concerning this clone: Its cognate antigen has yet to be identified. The sample holds no much larger clone one base away, and base qualities are not on file.

The time point label, as the study defines it: about 28 days (+/-7) after the second vaccine dose. Because spike-specific TCR depth and breadth did not differ between the two schedules, AZD1222 recipients who got a second dose at roughly 4 weeks were pooled with those who got a second dose at roughly 12 weeks. Vaccinee samples were obtained from the UK trials COV001 and COV002, which included a single-blind randomized controlled phase 2/3 trial of AZD1222 (ChAdOx1 nCoV-19) in healthy adults. Trial participant PBMC samples were collected at day 0 and day 28 after the second dose for TCRbeta chain sequencing. The CDR3 regions of human TCRbeta chains were analyzed by immunosequencing. The authors' analysis ran thus. Repertoire TCRs were matched against a reference library of SARS-CoV-2-specific TCRs generated with the MIRA antigen-specificity platform. Breadth was defined as the fraction of unique TCRs that were SARS-CoV-2-associated. Depth was defined as the fraction of total T cells that were SARS-CoV-2-associated. Using the MIRA data, every spike-specific TCR was mapped to the spike region that the TCR reacted to and assigned to either a CD4 or a CD8 class. Log10-transformed breadth and depth values were compared by one-way ANOVA with Sidak's multiple comparisons tests. TCRdb re-hosts the immuneACCESS table, in-frame sequences only. Its copies lack some clones; in the studies checked, an unresolved V gene accounts for under half of them, and the cause for the rest is not known. V and J calls and clone size are copied from that table; D and trimming were computed from the DNA. The sample table shows roughly 100,000 clones, and about 88% are seen once. 44% of the sample belongs to the ten largest clones.

The sequence came from an adult who received the AZD1222 COVID-19 vaccine. The rearranged segments are TRBV9 and TRBJ2-3, with 7 junctional bases fitting TRBD2. The sequences come from peripheral blood, collected 28 days after the second AZD1222 dose. The sequence in DNA is TGTGCCAGCAGCGTCCATCGGGAGGCGTACACAGATACGCAGTATTTT. This translates into CASSVHREAYTDTQYF. Reference TRBV9 and TRBJ2-3 proteins supply the regions before and after the CDR3; the full variable domain is: DSGVTQTPKHLITATGQRVTLRCSPRSGDLSVYWYQQSLDQGLQFLIQYYNGEERAKGNILERFSAQQFPDLHSELNLSSLELGDSALYFCASSVHREAYTDTQYFGPGTRLTVL.